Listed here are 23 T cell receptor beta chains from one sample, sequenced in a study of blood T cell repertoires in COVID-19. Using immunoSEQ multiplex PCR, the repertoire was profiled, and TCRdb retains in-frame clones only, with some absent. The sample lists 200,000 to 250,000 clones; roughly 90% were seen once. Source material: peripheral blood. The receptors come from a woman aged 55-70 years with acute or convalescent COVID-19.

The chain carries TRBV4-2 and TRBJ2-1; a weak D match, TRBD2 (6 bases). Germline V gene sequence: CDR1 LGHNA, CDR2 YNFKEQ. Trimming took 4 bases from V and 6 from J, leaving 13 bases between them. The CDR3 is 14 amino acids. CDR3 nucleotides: TGTGCCAGCAGCCTTTTTCGGGGGTTCAATGAGCAGTTCTTC. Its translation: CASSLFRGFNEQFF.

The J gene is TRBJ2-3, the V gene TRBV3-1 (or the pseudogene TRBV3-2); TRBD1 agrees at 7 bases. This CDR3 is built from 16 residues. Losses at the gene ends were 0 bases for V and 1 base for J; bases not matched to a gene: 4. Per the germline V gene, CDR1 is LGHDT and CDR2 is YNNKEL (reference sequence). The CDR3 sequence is CASSQDLGQGTDTQYF. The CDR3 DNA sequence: TGTGCCAGCAGCCAAGACTTAGGACAGGGCACAGATACGCAGTATTTT.

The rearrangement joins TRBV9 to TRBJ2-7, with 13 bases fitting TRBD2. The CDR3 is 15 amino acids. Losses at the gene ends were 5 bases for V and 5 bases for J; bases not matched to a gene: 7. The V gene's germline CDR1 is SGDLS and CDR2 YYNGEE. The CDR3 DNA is TGTGCCAGCAGTAGGGCGACTAGCGGGAGGAACGAGCAGTACTTC. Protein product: CASSRATSGRNEQYF.

The CDR3 DNA sequence: TGCGCCAGCAGCCGGGGGGCAGGACAGGGAAGGTACGAGCAGTACTTC. Translated: CASSRGAGQGRYEQYF. The V gene is TRBV5-1, the J gene TRBJ2-7, with D maybe TRBD1 (8 bases). CDR1 SGHRS and CDR2 YFSETQ come from the germline V gene. The CDR3 extends over 16 amino acids. V gave up 4 bases and J gave up 4 bases, with 21 bases separating them.

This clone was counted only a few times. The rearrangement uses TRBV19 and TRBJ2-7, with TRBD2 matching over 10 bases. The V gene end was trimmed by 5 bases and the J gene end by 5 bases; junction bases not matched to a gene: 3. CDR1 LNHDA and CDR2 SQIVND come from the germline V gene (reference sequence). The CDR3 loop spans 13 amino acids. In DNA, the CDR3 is TGTGCCAGTAGTTCTAGCGGGAGCCACGAGCAGTACTTC. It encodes CASSSSGSHEQYF.

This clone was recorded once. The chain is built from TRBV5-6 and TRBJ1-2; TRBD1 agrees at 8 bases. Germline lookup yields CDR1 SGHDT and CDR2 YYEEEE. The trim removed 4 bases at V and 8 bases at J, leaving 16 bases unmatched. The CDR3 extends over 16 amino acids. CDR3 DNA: TGTGCCAGCAGCGAGGCCCGTGTGGAGACAGGGGAAGGCTACACCTTC. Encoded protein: CASSEARVETGEGYTF.

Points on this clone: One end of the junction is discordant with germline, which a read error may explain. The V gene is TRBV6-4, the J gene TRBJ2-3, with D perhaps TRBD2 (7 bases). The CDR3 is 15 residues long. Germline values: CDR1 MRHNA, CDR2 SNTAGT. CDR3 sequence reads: CASSPTGGGTDTQYF. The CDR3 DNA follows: TGTGCCAGCAGTCCCACCGGCGGGGGCACCGATACGCAGTATTTT.

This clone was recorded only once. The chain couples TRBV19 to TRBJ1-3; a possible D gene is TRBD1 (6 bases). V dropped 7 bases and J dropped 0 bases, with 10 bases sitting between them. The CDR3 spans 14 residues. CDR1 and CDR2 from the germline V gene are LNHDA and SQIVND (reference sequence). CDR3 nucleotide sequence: TGTGCCAGTAACCTCAGGGGCTCTGGAAACACCATATATTTT. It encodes CASNLRGSGNTIYF.

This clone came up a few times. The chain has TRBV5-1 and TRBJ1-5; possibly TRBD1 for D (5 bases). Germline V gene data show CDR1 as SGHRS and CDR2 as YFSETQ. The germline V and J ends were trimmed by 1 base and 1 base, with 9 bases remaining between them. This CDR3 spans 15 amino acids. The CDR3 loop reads CASSLWGESNQPQHF. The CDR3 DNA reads TGCGCCAGCAGCTTGTGGGGGGAGAGCAATCAGCCCCAGCATTTT.

The CDR3 coding sequence is TGTGCCAGCAGTTTTATTAAGTCCCGAGGCACTGAAGCTTTCTTT. Protein product: CASSFIKSRGTEAFF. V usage is TRBV27 and J usage is TRBJ1-1; D is ambiguous. CDR3 length equals 15 residues. Germline V gene data show CDR1 as MNHEY and CDR2 as SMNVEV (reference sequence). Trimming shortened V by 3 bases and J by 4 bases, and 15 bases separated the two germline ends.

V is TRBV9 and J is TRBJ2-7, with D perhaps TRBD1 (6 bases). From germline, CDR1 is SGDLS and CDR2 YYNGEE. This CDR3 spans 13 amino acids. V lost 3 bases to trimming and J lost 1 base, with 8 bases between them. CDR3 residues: CASSATGSYEQYF. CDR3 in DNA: TGTGCCAGCAGCGCAACAGGGTCCTACGAGCAGTACTTC.

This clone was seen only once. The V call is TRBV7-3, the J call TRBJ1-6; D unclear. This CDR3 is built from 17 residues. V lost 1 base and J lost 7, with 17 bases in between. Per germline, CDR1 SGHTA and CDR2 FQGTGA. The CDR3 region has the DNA TGTGCCAGCAGCTTAATTGGCTGCCGAGGTCGCAATTCACCCCTCCACTTT. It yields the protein CASSLIGCRGRNSPLHF.

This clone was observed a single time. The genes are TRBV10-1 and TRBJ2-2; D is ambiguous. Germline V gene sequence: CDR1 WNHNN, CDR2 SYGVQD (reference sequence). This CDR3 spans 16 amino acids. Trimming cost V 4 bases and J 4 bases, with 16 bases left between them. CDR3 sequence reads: CASSGSRRGLTGELFF. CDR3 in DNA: TGCGCCAGCAGTGGTAGCCGGAGAGGCCTCACCGGGGAGCTGTTTTTT.

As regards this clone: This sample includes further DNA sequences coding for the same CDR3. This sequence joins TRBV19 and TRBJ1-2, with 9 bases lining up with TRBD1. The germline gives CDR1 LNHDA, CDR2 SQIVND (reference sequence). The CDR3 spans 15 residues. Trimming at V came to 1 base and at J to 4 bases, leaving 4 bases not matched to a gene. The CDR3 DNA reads TGTGCCAGTAGTATAGGGGGGACAGGGACCTATGGCTACACCTTC. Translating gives CASSIGGTGTYGYTF.

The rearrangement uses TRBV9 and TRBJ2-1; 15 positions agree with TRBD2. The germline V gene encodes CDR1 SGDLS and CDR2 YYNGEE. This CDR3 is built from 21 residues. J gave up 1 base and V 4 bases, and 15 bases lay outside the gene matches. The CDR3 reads CASSPHMGGTSGRFSYNEQFF. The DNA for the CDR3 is TGTGCCAGCAGCCCACATATGGGGGGGACTAGCGGGAGGTTTTCCTACAATGAGCAGTTCTTC. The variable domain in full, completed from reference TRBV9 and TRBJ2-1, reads DSGVTQTPKHLITATGQRVTLRCSPRSGDLSVYWYQQSLDQGLQFLIQYYNGEERAKGNILERFSAQQFPDLHSELNLSSLELGDSALYFCASSPHMGGTSGRFSYNEQFFGPGTRLTVL.

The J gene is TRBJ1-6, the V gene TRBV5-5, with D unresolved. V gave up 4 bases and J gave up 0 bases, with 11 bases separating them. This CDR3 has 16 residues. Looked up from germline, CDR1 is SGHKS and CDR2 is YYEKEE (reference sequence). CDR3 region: CASSPGESSYNSPLHF. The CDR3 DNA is TGTGCCAGCAGCCCCGGGGAAAGCTCCTATAATTCACCCCTCCACTTT.

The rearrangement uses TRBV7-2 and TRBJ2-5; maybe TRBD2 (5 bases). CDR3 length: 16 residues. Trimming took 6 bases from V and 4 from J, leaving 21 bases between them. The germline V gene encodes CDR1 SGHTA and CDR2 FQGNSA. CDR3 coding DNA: TGTGCCAGCAGACCACCCGGGAAAGGAACGCTAGAGACCCAGTACTTC. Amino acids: CASRPPGKGTLETQYF.

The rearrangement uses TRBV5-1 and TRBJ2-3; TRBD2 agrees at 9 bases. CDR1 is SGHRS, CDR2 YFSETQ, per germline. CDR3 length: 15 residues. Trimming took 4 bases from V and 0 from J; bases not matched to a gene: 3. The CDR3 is CASSGGRASTDTQYF. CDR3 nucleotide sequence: TGCGCCAGCAGCGGCGGGAGGGCCAGCACAGATACGCAGTATTTT.

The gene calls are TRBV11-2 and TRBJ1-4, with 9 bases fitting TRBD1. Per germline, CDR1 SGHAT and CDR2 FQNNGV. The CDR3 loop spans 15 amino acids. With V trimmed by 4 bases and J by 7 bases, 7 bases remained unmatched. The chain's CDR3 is CASSSTGTGTEKLFF. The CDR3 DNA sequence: TGTGCCAGCAGCTCGACCGGGACAGGGACTGAAAAACTGTTTTTT.

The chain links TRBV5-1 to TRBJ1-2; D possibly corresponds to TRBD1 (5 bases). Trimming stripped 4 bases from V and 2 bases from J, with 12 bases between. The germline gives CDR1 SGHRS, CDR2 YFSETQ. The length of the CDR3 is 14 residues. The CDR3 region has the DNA TGCGCCAGCAGCGCCGGGACTATAAACTATGGCTACACCTTC. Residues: CASSAGTINYGYTF. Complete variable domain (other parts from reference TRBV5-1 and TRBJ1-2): KAGVTQTPRYLIKTRGQQVTLSCSPISGHRSVSWYQQTPGQGLQFLFEYFSETQRNKGNFPGRFSGRQFSNSRSEMNVSTLELGDSALYLCASSAGTINYGYTFGSGTRLTVV.

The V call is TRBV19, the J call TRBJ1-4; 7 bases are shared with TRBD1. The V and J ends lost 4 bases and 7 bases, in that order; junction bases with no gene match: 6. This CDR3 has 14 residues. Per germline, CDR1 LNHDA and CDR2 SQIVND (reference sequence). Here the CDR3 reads CASSRQGASEKLFF. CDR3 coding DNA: TGTGCCAGTAGTAGACAGGGCGCGAGTGAAAAACTGTTTTTT.

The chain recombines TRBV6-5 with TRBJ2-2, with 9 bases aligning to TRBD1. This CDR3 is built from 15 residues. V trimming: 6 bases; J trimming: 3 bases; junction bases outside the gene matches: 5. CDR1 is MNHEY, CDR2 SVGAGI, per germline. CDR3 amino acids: CASRWTGVDTGELFF. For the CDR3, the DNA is TGTGCCAGCAGATGGACAGGGGTAGACACCGGGGAGCTGTTTTTT.

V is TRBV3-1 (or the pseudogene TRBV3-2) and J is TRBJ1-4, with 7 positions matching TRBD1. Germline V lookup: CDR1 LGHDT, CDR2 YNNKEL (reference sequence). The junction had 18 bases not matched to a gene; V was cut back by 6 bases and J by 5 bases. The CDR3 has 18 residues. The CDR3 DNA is TGTGCCAGCAGTCCATGGGGGGTAGGGGGCATGCGGAATGAAAAACTGTTTTTT. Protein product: CASSPWGVGGMRNEKLFF.